This entry concerns a single T cell receptor (beta chain). At least 6 micrograms of total RNA were extracted per sample. A J-beta primer mix and a sample-barcoded 5' primer were used in a second PCR of roughly 7 to 12 cycles. A tag from a template-switch adaptor with 12 random nucleotides marked each cDNA molecule. TCRdb called the 5' RACE reads again in MiXCR, with one record for every CDR3 protein. This table has hundreds of thousands of distinct CDR3 sequences, 49% appearing once. These data originate in a study of blood T cells in healthy people across ages. J gave up 0 bases and V 4 bases, and 6 bases lay outside the gene matches. There are 16 residues in the CDR3. CDR1 is SGHRS and CDR2 is YFSETQ in the germline V gene.

The chain uses TRBV5-1 and TRBJ2-1, with TRBD2 identical over 8 bases. The clonotype comes from an older woman in good health. Sample: blood. The CDR3 nucleotides read TGCGCCAGCAGCAAGGGAGCGGGAGCCTCCTACAATGAGCAGTTCTTC. Amino acids: CASSKGAGASYNEQFF.